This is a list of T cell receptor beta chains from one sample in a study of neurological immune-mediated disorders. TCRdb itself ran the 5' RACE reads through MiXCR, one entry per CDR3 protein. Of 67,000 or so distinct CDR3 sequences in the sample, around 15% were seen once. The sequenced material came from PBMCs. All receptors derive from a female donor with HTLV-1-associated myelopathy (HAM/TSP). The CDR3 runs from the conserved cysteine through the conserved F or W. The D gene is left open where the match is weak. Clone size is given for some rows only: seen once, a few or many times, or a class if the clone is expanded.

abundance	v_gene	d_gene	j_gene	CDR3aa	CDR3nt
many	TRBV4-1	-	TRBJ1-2	CASSQDLQVNYGYTF	TGCGCCAGCAGCCAAGATCTACAGGTTAACTATGGCTACACCTTC
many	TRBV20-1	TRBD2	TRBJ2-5	CSARRGASGNQETQYF	TGCAGTGCTAGACGCGGGGCTAGCGGCAACCAAGAGACCCAGTACTTC
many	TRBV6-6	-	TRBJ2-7	CASGVSYEQYF	TGTGCCAGCGGGGTTAGCTACGAGCAGTACTTC
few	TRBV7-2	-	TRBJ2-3	CASSLWAGASTDTQYF	TGTGCCAGCAGCTTATGGGCCGGGGCTAGCACAGATACGCAGTATTTT
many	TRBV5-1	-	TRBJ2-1	CASSAHDEQFF	TGCGCCAGCAGCGCCCACGATGAGCAGTTCTTC
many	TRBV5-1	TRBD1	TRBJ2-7	CASTDRGSAGEQYF	TGCGCCAGCACCGACAGGGGTTCCGCCGGAGAGCAGTACTTC
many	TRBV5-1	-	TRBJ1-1	CASSLDRKPNTEAFF	TGCGCCAGCAGTTTAGACAGGAAGCCGAACACTGAAGCTTTCTTT
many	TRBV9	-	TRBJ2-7	CASSPTAGHTSYEQYF	TGTGCCAGCAGCCCGACAGCTGGGCATACCTCCTACGAGCAGTACTTC
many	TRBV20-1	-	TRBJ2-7	CSARIYYEQYF	TGCAGTGCTAGGATCTACTACGAGCAGTACTTC
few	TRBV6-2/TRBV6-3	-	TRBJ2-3	CASSSSSDTDTQYF	TGTGCCAGCAGTTCGTCGTCGGACACAGATACGCAGTATTTT
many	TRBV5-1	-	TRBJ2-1	CASSPQGSFLLNEQFF	TGCGCCAGCAGTCCCCAGGGCAGTTTTCTTCTCAATGAGCAGTTCTTC
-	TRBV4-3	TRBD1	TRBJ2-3	CASSLNRGSTDTQYF	TGCGCCAGCAGCCTCAACAGGGGGAGCACAGATACGCAGTATTTT
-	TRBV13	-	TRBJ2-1	CASSTPGKGNEQFF	TGTGCCAGCAGCACACCCGGCAAGGGCAATGAGCAGTTCTTC
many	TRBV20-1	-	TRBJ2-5	CSARDVGQQETQYF	TGCAGTGCTAGAGACGTCGGACAGCAAGAGACCCAGTACTTC
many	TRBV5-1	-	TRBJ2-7	CASSLGVGGYEQYF	TGCGCCAGCAGCTTAGGGGTCGGAGGCTACGAGCAGTACTTC
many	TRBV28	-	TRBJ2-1	CANQPGQSYNEQFF	TGTGCCAACCAGCCCGGGCAGTCCTACAATGAGCAGTTCTTC
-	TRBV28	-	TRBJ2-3	CASRGIRALSTDTQYF	TGTGCCAGCAGGGGCATCCGCGCCCTTAGCACAGATACGCAGTATTTT
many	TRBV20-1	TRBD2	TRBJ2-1	CSARASGGNNEQFF	TGCAGTGCTAGGGCCAGCGGGGGGAATAATGAGCAGTTCTTC
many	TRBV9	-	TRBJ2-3	CASSDRPGQTDTQYF	TGTGCCAGCAGCGATAGACCCGGGCAGACAGATACGCAGTATTTT
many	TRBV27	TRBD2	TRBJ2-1	CASSLFSGGAYNEQFF	TGTGCCAGCAGTTTATTTAGCGGGGGGGCCTACAATGAGCAGTTCTTC
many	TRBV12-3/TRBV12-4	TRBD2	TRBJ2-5	CASSSRGGGETQYF	TGTGCCAGCAGTTCCCGCGGGGGGGGAGAGACCCAGTACTTC
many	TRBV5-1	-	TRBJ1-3	CASSLAGQTGNTIYF	TGCGCCAGCAGCTTGGCCGGACAGACTGGAAACACCATATATTTT
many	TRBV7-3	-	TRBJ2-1	CASSLNRGRVGDNEQFF	TGTGCCAGCAGCTTAAATCGGGGCAGGGTGGGGGACAATGAGCAGTTCTTC
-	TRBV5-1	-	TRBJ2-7	CASSLGGSNYERYF	TGCGCCAGCAGCTTGGGTGGAAGTAATTACGAGCGGTACTTC
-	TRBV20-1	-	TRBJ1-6	CSARVPFSSYNSPLHF	TGCAGTGCTAGAGTTCCATTTTCATCCTATAATTCACCCCTCCACTTT
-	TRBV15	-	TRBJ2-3	CATSRDLAGYTQYF	TGTGCTACCAGCAGAGATCTGGCAGGGTATACGCAGTATTTT
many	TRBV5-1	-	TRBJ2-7	CASSFRGGSEQYF	TGCGCCAGCAGCTTTAGGGGGGGCAGCGAGCAGTACTTC
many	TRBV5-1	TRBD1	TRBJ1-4	CASSGPGQRNEKLFF	TGCGCCAGCAGTGGCCCGGGACAGCGGAATGAAAAACTGTTTTTT
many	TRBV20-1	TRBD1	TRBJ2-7	CSATTGYGYEQYF	TGCAGTGCTACGACAGGGTATGGCTACGAGCAGTACTTC
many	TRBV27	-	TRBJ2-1	CASRRATYNEQFF	TGTGCCAGCAGAAGGGCGACTTACAATGAGCAGTTCTTC
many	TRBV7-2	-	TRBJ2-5	CASSLGGGEGTQYF	TGTGCCAGCAGCTTAGGAGGCGGTGAGGGGACCCAGTACTTC
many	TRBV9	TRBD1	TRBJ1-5	CASSVGQGNSNQPQHF	TGTGCCAGCAGCGTGGGACAGGGGAATAGCAATCAGCCCCAGCATTTT
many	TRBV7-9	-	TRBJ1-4	CASSSPGVGFSNEKLFF	TGTGCCAGCAGCTCCCCCGGGGTAGGGTTCTCTAATGAAAAACTGTTTTTT
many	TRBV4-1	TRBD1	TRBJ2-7	CASSNSGTGRYEQYF	TGCGCCAGCAGCAACTCCGGGACAGGGCGCTACGAGCAGTACTTC
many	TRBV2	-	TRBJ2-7	CASSEGKTHYEQYF	TGTGCCAGCAGTGAGGGGAAGACGCACTACGAGCAGTACTTC
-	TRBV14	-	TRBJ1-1	CASSQVCKLNTEAFF	TGTGCCAGCAGCCAAGTGTGCAAGTTGAACACTGAAGCTTTCTTT
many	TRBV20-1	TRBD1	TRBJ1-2	CSARDLRGHGYTF	TGCAGTGCTAGAGATTTAAGGGGGCATGGCTACACCTTC
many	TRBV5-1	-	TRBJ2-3	CASSLGTTHFTDTQYF	TGCGCCAGCAGCTTGGGGACGACCCACTTCACAGATACGCAGTATTTT
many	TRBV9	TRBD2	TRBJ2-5	CASSVGAAGGLETQYF	TGTGCCAGCAGCGTAGGAGCGGCGGGGGGGCTGGAGACCCAGTACTTC
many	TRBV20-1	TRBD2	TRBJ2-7	CSVLSGGADEQYF	TGCAGTGTCCTATCGGGGGGGGCGGACGAGCAGTACTTC
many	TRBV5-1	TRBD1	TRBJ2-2	CASSLRTGYFGELFF	TGCGCCAGCAGCCTCAGGACAGGTTACTTCGGGGAGCTGTTTTTT